One sample yielded the 29 T cell receptor beta chains listed below, sequenced in a study of blood T cells in healthy people across ages. A second about 6 to 12 cycle PCR used barcoded and J-beta primers. From the 5' RACE reads, TCRdb called clonotypes with MiXCR, one entry per CDR3 protein. Of some 1.7 million distinct CDR3 sequences detected, roughly 27% appear once; the ten largest clones hold about 8%. Sequenced input: blood. The source of these receptors is a young woman in good health.

V usage is TRBV11-2 and J usage is TRBJ2-4; 10 nucleotides align to TRBD2. V lost 6 bases, J lost 13 bases, and 15 bases stayed unmatched. This CDR3 contains 15 residues. The germline gives CDR1 SGHAT, CDR2 FQNNGV. CDR3 loop: CASSLLSGGGFEQYF. In DNA form, the CDR3 reads TGTGCCAGCAGTTTACTAAGCGGGGGGGGGTTTGAGCAGTACTTC.

The J gene is TRBJ2-2, the V gene TRBV10-2; 10 positions match TRBD2. Germline V gives CDR1 WSHSY, CDR2 SAAADI. With V trimmed by 11 bases and J by 6 bases, 6 bases remained unmatched. The CDR3 sequence is 13 residues long. The CDR3 coding sequence is TGCGCCGCTAGCGGGAGTAATGCCGGGGAGCTGTTTTTT. Protein product: CAASGSNAGELFF.

The J gene is TRBJ1-3, the V gene TRBV7-2, with 8 bases identical to TRBD1. CDR1 SGHTA and CDR2 FQGNSA come from the germline V gene. The V and J ends lost 4 bases and 0 bases, in that order; junction bases with no gene match: 8. This CDR3 is 17 amino acids long. The CDR3 reads CASSWTGRAISGNTIYF. The CDR3 DNA reads as TGTGCCAGCAGCTGGACAGGGCGGGCAATCTCTGGAAACACCATATATTTT.

This clonotype was seen ten or more times. The V gene is TRBV20-1, the J gene TRBJ2-1, with 10 bases that match TRBD2. In germline, CDR1 is DFQATT, CDR2 SNEGSKA (reference sequence). The ends lost 6 bases at V and 8 bases at J; junction bases unmatched: 10. The CDR3 consists of 14 residues. Here the CDR3 reads CSAPGGLAWDEQFF. Here the CDR3 DNA reads TGCAGTGCCCCAGGGGGACTAGCGTGGGATGAGCAGTTCTTC.

This clonotype has ten or more counts. The rearrangement links TRBV29-1 to TRBJ2-1; TRBD2 agrees at 9 bases. The V gene end was trimmed by 3 bases and the J gene end by 7 bases; junction bases not matched to a gene: 10. Germline CDR1 reads SQVTM; CDR2 reads ANQGSEA. The CDR3 extends over 15 amino acids. CDR3 in DNA: TGCAGCGTTGAGGGGAGAGCGGGAGGAGGGAATGAGCAGTTCTTC. This codes for CSVEGRAGGGNEQFF.

The V call is TRBV5-6, the J call TRBJ2-7; D call uncertain. The V and J ends lost 6 bases and 0 bases respectively, with 7 bases between them. The germline V gene encodes CDR1 SGHDT and CDR2 YYEEEE. The CDR3 contains 12 residues. The CDR3 DNA follows: TGTGCCAGCAACTTTTACTCCTACGAGCAGTACTTC. Encoded protein: CASNFYSYEQYF.

The rearrangement links TRBV20-1 to TRBJ1-1, with TRBD1 matching 8 bases. Germline V gene sequence: CDR1 DFQATT, CDR2 SNEGSKA (reference sequence). Trimming cost V 0 bases and J 6 bases; bases outside gene matches: 9. The CDR3 is made up of 15 amino acids. In DNA form, the CDR3 reads TGCAGTGCTAGAGATCAACAGGGGGACCTCCCTGAAGCTTTCTTT. Translating it yields CSARDQQGDLPEAFF.

CDR3 sequence: CSVALLGGTNTGELFF. The DNA for the CDR3 is TGCAGCGTTGCTCTTCTCGGGGGAACGAACACCGGGGAGCTGTTTTTT. The rearrangement links TRBV29-1 to TRBJ2-2; weak D call: TRBD2 (6 bases). V was shortened by 4 bases and J by 0 bases, with 15 bases between the two germline ends. The CDR3 sequence is 16 residues long. Germline CDR1 reads SQVTM; CDR2 reads ANQGSEA.

The chain has TRBV6-2 or TRBV6-3 and TRBJ2-7; D might be TRBD1 (5 bases). Trimming took 6 bases from V and 3 from J, leaving 15 bases between them. The V gene's germline CDR1 is MNHEY and CDR2 SVGEGT. The CDR3 is 14 residues long. CDR3 loop: CASRPSGSNYEQYF. CDR3 coding DNA: TGTGCCAGCAGACCCTCAGGGTCTAACTACGAGCAGTACTTC.

The V call is TRBV6-5, the J call TRBJ2-5, with D perhaps matching TRBD2 (6 bases). This CDR3 comprises 14 residues. Trimming shortened V by 7 bases and J by 7 bases, and 19 bases separated the two germline ends. Germline loops: CDR1 MNHEY, CDR2 SVGAGI. The CDR3 loop reads CASISPGGGGTQYF. CDR3 nucleotide sequence: TGTGCCAGCATCTCGCCCGGGGGAGGAGGGACCCAGTACTTC.

This sequence joins TRBV25-1 and TRBJ2-3, with D maybe TRBD2 (6 bases). V was cut by 3 bases and J by 0 bases, with 10 bases left in between. CDR1 is MGHDK and CDR2 is SYGVNS in the germline V gene. This CDR3 is built from 15 residues. The DNA for the CDR3 is TGTGCCAGCAGTGATGCGGGGTCTAGCACAGATACGCAGTATTTT. Its translation: CASSDAGSSTDTQYF.

The rearrangement uses TRBV29-1 and TRBJ2-5; 9 bases align to TRBD1. The assigned J gene may be wrong: the sequence end matches TRBJ2-7 better. The germline V gene has CDR1 SQVTM and CDR2 ANQGSEA. The CDR3 extends over 13 amino acids. The CDR3 loop reads CSATGTGYSEQYF. CDR3 in DNA: TGCAGCGCGACCGGGACAGGGTATAGCGAGCAGTACTTC.

V and J are TRBV5-1 and TRBJ2-7; D remains unclear. The length of the CDR3 is 12 residues. V lost 1 base and J lost 7, with 9 bases in between. Germline V CDR1 and CDR2: SGHRS, YFSETQ. CDR3 nucleotide sequence: TGCGCCAGCAGCTTGTTCAGGAATGAGCAGTACTTC. Translated, it gives CASSLFRNEQYF.

The chain is built from TRBV6-5 and TRBJ2-1; 8 bases match TRBD1. From germline, CDR1 is MNHEY and CDR2 SVGAGI. V was clipped by 6 bases and J by 4 bases; unmatched bases: 8. The CDR3 is 15 residues long. DNA of the CDR3: TGTGCCAGCAGGAAAACGGACAGGGCTTACAATGAGCAGTTCTTC. Translated, it gives CASRKTDRAYNEQFF.

This clonotype was observed a few times. The V gene is TRBV2, the J gene TRBJ1-2; weak D call: TRBD1 (5 bases). Trimming removed 11 bases at V and 2 bases at J, with 12 bases between. CDR1 is SNHLY, CDR2 FYNNEI, per germline. This CDR3 has 12 residues. CDR3 nucleotide sequence: TGTGCCGGAACCAAGGGGAACTATGGCTACACCTTC. Its protein is CAGTKGNYGYTF.

This clonotype was recorded a few times. Compared with germline, one end of the junction differs, possibly owing to a read error. The J gene is TRBJ1-2, the V gene TRBV6-5; weak D call: TRBD1 (6 bases). Per germline, CDR1 MNHEY and CDR2 SVGAGI. The length of the CDR3 is 15 residues. CDR3 DNA sequence: TGTGCCGGCAGTTCTCCCTTAGGGGGGAACTATGGCTACACCTTC. Translated: CAGSSPLGGNYGYTF.

The chain recombines TRBV6-5 with TRBJ1-3, with 7 nucleotides matching TRBD1. V lost 5 bases to trimming and J lost 3 bases; unmatched junction nucleotides: 7. Germline assignment: CDR1 MNHEY and CDR2 SVGAGI. The CDR3 contains 15 residues. As DNA, the CDR3 is TGTGCCAGCAGTAGGACAGGTTTCGGTGGAAACACCATATATTTT. Translation: CASSRTGFGGNTIYF.

This clonotype showed up many times. The rearrangement uses TRBV29-1 and TRBJ2-5, with D perhaps TRBD1 (6 bases). The CDR3 has 16 residues. The ends were cut back, 8 bases at V and 1 base at J, with 23 bases in the middle. CDR1 SQVTM and CDR2 ANQGSEA come from the germline V gene. This chain's CDR3 is CSFTPPHAGVQETQYF. The CDR3 bases are TGCAGCTTCACCCCACCACATGCAGGGGTCCAAGAGACCCAGTACTTC.

With respect to this clonotype: Germline is not matched at one junction end, which may reflect a read error. This chain connects TRBV6-6 to TRBJ1-5; TRBD1 aligns across 7 bases. The CDR3 length is 17 residues. Germline V gives CDR1 MNHNY, CDR2 SVGAGI (reference sequence). CDR3 sequence (DNA): TGTGTCAGCAGCCGAACCGGGACAGCCTATAGCAATCAGCCCCAGCATTTT. Translated: CVSSRTGTAYSNQPQHF.

This clonotype was observed at least ten times. The chain recombines TRBV10-3 with TRBJ2-7, with unresolved D. The CDR3 contains 15 residues. Trimming shortened V by 0 bases and J by 0 bases, and 9 bases separated the two germline ends. The germline V gene has CDR1 ENHRY and CDR2 SYGVKD. CDR3 region: CAISESTGSSYEQYF. The CDR3, as DNA: TGTGCCATCAGTGAGTCGACGGGCTCCTCCTACGAGCAGTACTTC.

This clonotype has a count of ten or more. The gene calls are TRBV7-9 and TRBJ2-4; D might be TRBD2 (6 bases). The V gene lost 2 bases and the J gene lost 1 base, with 9 bases spanning the gap. Looked up from germline, CDR1 is SEHNR and CDR2 is FQNEAQ (reference sequence). The CDR3 totals 15 residues. CDR3 residues: CASSLLRGAKNIQYF. CDR3 nucleotide sequence: TGTGCCAGCAGCTTATTACGGGGGGCCAAAAACATTCAGTACTTC.

The rearrangement joins TRBV6-1 to TRBJ2-7; TRBD1 matches at 9 bases. The CDR3 runs 12 residues. V trimming: 10 bases; J trimming: 5 bases; junction bases outside the gene matches: 6. Germline V gene sequence: CDR1 MNHNS, CDR2 SASEGT. The CDR3 nucleotides read TGTGCCAACTCCCGGGACAGGGACGAGCAGTACTTC. It translates to CANSRDRDEQYF.

This clonotype occurred a few times. This chain joins TRBV27 and TRBJ2-3; D possibly corresponds to TRBD2 (6 bases). Looked up from germline, CDR1 is MNHEY and CDR2 is SMNVEV (reference sequence). V was trimmed by 8 bases and J by 4 bases, leaving 10 bases between them. The CDR3 extends over 12 amino acids. CDR3 loop: CASGPSADTQYF. As DNA, the CDR3 is TGTGCCAGCGGACCTAGCGCAGATACGCAGTATTTT.

This clonotype has a count of ten or more. The V call is TRBV4-3, the J call TRBJ2-3, with 10 bases identical to TRBD1. The CDR3 is 15 residues long. Per the germline V gene, CDR1 is LGHNA and CDR2 is YSLEER. After removal of 8 bases from V and 4 bases from J, the junction contained 9 bases not matched to a gene. This chain's CDR3 is CASSAGTGAADTQYF. The CDR3 DNA is TGCGCCAGCTCGGCCGGGACAGGGGCGGCAGATACGCAGTATTTT.

This clonotype was recorded a few times. The chain is built from TRBV5-1 and TRBJ2-3; D possibly corresponds to TRBD1 (6 bases). This CDR3 spans 15 amino acids. Trimming pared 2 bases from V and 4 bases from J, leaving 14 bases between. CDR1 SGHRS and CDR2 YFSETQ come from the germline V gene. The DNA of the CDR3 is TGCGCCAGCAGCTTCCCAGGGGCGACGGCAGATACGCAGTATTTT. Its translation: CASSFPGATADTQYF.

Only a few counts were recorded for this clonotype. The chain couples TRBV11-3 to TRBJ2-7; 9 bases fit TRBD2. After removal of 0 bases from V and 9 bases from J, the junction contained 15 bases not matched to a gene. The CDR3 runs to 17 residues. Germline lookup yields CDR1 SGHNT and CDR2 YENEEA. The CDR3 DNA reads TGTGCCAGCAGCTTAGATCAAATTCTAGCGGGAAGGCCGGGGCAGTACTTC. Its protein product is CASSLDQILAGRPGQYF.

A few counts support this clonotype. A much larger clone differs by one base, so this may be a read error. The chain links TRBV3-1 to TRBJ2-1, with TRBD2 matching 9 bases. The CDR3 has 14 residues. Germline V gives CDR1 LGHDT, CDR2 YNNKEL (reference sequence). CDR3 loop: CAGSLGLAVNEQFF. In DNA form, the CDR3 reads TGTGCCGGCAGCCTGGGACTAGCAGTCAATGAGCAGTTCTTC.

The chain couples TRBV7-9 to TRBJ2-7; maybe TRBD1 (7 bases). The germline gives CDR1 SEHNR, CDR2 FQNEAQ (reference sequence). Trimming took 1 base from V and 5 from J, leaving 18 bases between them. The CDR3 extends over 16 amino acids. CDR3 amino acids: CASSLGDREVLNEQYF. DNA of the CDR3: TGTGCCAGCAGCTTAGGAGACAGGGAGGTCTTGAACGAGCAGTACTTC. Based on the CDR3 plus reference TRBV7-9 and TRBJ2-7, the full variable domain is DTGVSQNPRHKITKRGQNVTFRCDPISEHNRLYWYRQTLGQGPEFLTYFQNEAQLEKSRLLSDRFSAERPKGSFSTLEIQRTEQGDSAMYLCASSLGDREVLNEQYFGPGTRLTVT.

Remarks on this clonotype: A single base separates this from a much larger clone, so it may be a read error. The DNA for the CDR3 is TGTGCCAGCAGCTTGGGCTTGTCTAGCGGGGGGGCCGCCGGTGAGCAGTTCTTC. Its protein product is CASSLGLSSGGAAGEQFF. This chain joins TRBV5-5 and TRBJ2-1; TRBD2 matches 12 bases. The CDR3 consists of 18 residues. J was trimmed by 9 bases and V by 0 bases; bases with no gene match: 13. Germline V gives CDR1 SGHKS, CDR2 YYEKEE (reference sequence).